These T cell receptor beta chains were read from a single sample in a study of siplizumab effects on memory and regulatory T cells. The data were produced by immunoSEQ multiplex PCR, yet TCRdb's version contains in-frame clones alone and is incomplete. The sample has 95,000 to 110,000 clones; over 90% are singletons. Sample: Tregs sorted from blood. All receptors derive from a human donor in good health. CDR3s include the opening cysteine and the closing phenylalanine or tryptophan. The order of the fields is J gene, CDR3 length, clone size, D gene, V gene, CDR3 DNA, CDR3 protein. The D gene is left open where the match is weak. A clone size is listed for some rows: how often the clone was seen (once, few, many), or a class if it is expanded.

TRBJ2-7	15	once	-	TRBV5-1	TGCGCCAGCAGATCTCTTGGGCAGGGGTCCTCCGAGCAGTACTTC	CASRSLGQGSSEQYF
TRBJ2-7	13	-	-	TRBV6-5	TGTGCCAGCAGTTACTCGGCTCCCTACGAGCAGTACTTC	CASSYSAPYEQYF
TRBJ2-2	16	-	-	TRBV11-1	TGTGCCAGCAGCCCCAGGTGGGGCCGGGGCACCGGGGAGCTGTTTTTT	CASSPRWGRGTGELFF
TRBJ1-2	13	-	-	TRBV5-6	TGTGCCAGCAGCTTACCCGGGAACTATGGCTACACCTTC	CASSLPGNYGYTF
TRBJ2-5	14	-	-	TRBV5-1	TGCGCCAGCAGCTTGGTCCAGGCGGGGGAGACCCAGTACTTC	CASSLVQAGETQYF
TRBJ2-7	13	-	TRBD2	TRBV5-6	TGTGCCAGCAGCTTGCTAGCGGGATACGAGCAGTACTTC	CASSLLAGYEQYF
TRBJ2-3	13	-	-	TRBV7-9	TGTGCCAGCAGCCTATCAGGGGCAGATACGCAGTATTTT	CASSLSGADTQYF
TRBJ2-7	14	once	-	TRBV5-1	TGCGCCAGCAGCTTCGTCCAGGGCTCCTACGAGCAGTACTTC	CASSFVQGSYEQYF
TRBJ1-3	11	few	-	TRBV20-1	TGCAGTGCTAGAGGGAGAAACACCATATATTTT	CSARGRNTIYF
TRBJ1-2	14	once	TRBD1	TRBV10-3	TGTGCCATCAGTGACGCCCGGGACAGGGCGGGCTACACCTTC	CAISDARDRAGYTF
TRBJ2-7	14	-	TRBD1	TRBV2	TGTGCCAGCAGCCACAGGGGGAAAAGGTACGAGCAGTACTTC	CASSHRGKRYEQYF
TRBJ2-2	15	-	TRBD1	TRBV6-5	TGTGCCAGCAGTCAGACAGGGGCCGGCACCGGGGAGCTGTTTTTT	CASSQTGAGTGELFF
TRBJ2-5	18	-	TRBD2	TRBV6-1	TGTGCCAGCAGTGAAGTGAGGGTAGCGGGGGCCCGGGGAGAGACCCAGTACTTC	CASSEVRVAGARGETQYF
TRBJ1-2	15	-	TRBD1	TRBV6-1	TGTGCCAGCAGTGCGCGCACCACAGGGGGCGGGGGCTACACCTTC	CASSARTTGGGGYTF
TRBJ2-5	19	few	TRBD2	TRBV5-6	TGTGCCAGCACCGGGGGGATTGGGGCTAACTCCCGGTACCAAGAGACCCAGTACTTC	CASTGGIGANSRYQETQYF
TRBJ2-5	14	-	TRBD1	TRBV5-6	TGTGCCAGCAGCAGGATTACAGGGGTGGAGACCCAGTACTTC	CASSRITGVETQYF
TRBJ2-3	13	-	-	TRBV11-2	TGTGCCAGCAGCTTAGGCGGAATAGATACGCAGTATTTT	CASSLGGIDTQYF
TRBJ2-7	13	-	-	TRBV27	TGTGCCAGCGGCTACTGGAGCGGATACGAGCAGTACTTC	CASGYWSGYEQYF
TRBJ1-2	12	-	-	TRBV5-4	TGTGCCAGCACCCTCGGGGAGGGTGGCTACACCTTC	CASTLGEGGYTF
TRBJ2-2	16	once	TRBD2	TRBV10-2	TGCGCCAGCAGTGGATCACCTAGCGGGAGTTCCGGGGAGCTGTTTTTT	CASSGSPSGSSGELFF
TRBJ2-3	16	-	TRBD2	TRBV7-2	TGTGCCAGCAGCTTAGGACTAGCGGGAGGCACAGATACGCAGTATTTT	CASSLGLAGGTDTQYF
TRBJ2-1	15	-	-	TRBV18	TGTGCCAGCTCACGGGACATCAGCTCCTACAATGAGCAGTTCTTC	CASSRDISSYNEQFF
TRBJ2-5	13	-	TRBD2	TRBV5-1	TGCGCCAGCAGCCCGGGACTAGAAGAGACCCAGTACTTC	CASSPGLEETQYF
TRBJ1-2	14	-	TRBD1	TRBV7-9	TGTGCCAGCAGCCCGGGACAGGGGGCAGGTGGCTACACCTTC	CASSPGQGAGGYTF
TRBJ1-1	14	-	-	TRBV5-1	TGCGCCAGCAGCTTGGACAGCTTGAACACTGAAGCTTTCTTT	CASSLDSLNTEAFF
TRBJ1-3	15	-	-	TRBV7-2	TGTGCCAGCAGCTTAGGAGGGGTGTATGGGAACACCATATATTTT	CASSLGGVYGNTIYF
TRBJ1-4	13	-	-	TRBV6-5	TGTGCCAGCACCGACACAACTAATGAAAAACTGTTTTTT	CASTDTTNEKLFF
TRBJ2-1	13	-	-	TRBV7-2	TGTGCCAGCGGATTAAGGCGGGACGGTGAGCAGTTCTTC	CASGLRRDGEQFF
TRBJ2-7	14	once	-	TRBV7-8	TGTGCCAGCAGCCCAGGGGTGAGCTCCTACGAGCAGTACTTC	CASSPGVSSYEQYF
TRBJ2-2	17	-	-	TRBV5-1	TGCGCCAGCAGCTTTACAGCGGTGGGGGCCGGATCCGGGGAGCTGTTTTTT	CASSFTAVGAGSGELFF
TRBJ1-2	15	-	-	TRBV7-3	TGTGCCAGCAGCTCAGGGCTCCCTGGTGACTATGGCTACACCTTC	CASSSGLPGDYGYTF
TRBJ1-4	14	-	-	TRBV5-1	TGCGCCAGCAGCTTGCGAGCAGGCGGCGAAAAACTGTTTTTT	CASSLRAGGEKLFF
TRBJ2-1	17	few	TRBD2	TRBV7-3	TGTGCCAGCAGCCGGGGACTAGCGGGGGGGCCCGGCAATGAGCAGTTCTTC	CASSRGLAGGPGNEQFF
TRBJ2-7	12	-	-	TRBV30	TGTGCCTGGAGTGTAAGTGCCTACGAGCAGTACTTC	CAWSVSAYEQYF
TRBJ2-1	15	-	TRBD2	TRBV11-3	TGTGCCAGCAGCTCCCTAGCGGAGTTATACAATGAGCAGTTCTTC	CASSSLAELYNEQFF
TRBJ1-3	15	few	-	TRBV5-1	TGCGCCAGCAGCTTGGTGCAGGGTCCGGGAAACACCATATATTTT	CASSLVQGPGNTIYF
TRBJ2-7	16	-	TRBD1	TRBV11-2	TGTGCCAGCAGCTTAGCCGGGACAGGGGGATTCTACGAGCAGTACTTC	CASSLAGTGGFYEQYF
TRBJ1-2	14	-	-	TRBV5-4	TGTGCCAGCAGCTTGGCCGGCATAGTTCCCGGCTACACCTTC	CASSLAGIVPGYTF
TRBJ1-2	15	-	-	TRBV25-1	TGTGCCAGCAGTGAATGGCAGGGAGATAAAAATGGCTACACCTTC	CASSEWQGDKNGYTF
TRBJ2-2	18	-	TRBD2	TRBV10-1	TGCGCCAGCAAAGGGACTAGCGGGAGGGCCAAGGACACCGGGGAGCTGTTTTTT	CASKGTSGRAKDTGELFF
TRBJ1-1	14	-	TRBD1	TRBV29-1	TGCAGCGTTGCTGGCAGGGGGCGAAACACTGAAGCTTTCTTT	CSVAGRGRNTEAFF
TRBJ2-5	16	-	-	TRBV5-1	TGCGCCAGCAGCCTAGGTGACGGCGGAGTGGGCGAGACCCAGTACTTC	CASSLGDGGVGETQYF
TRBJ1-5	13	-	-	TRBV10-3	TGTGCCATCAGTGAGTCGGGGAAGGAGCCCCAGCATTTT	CAISESGKEPQHF
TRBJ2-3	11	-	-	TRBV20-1	TGCAGTGCAAAGACTGTGGATACGCAGTATTTT	CSAKTVDTQYF
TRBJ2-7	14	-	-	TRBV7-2	TGTGCCAGCAGCCCAACGGCCGGTAGGCGCGAGCAGTACTTC	CASSPTAGRREQYF
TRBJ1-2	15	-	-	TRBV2	TGTGCCAGCAGCTACCAAAGGGGGGGGTCGAGAGGCTACACCTTC	CASSYQRGGSRGYTF
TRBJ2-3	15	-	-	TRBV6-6	TGTGCCAGCAGTTATTGGGGGGGCATCACAGATACGCAGTATTTT	CASSYWGGITDTQYF